This T cell receptor beta chain was captured by sequencing in a study of blood T cell repertoires in COVID-19. For the study at large: T cells, B-cell-depleted T cells, or PBMCs supplied cDNA or gDNA.

The CDR3 contains 15 residues. Germline V CDR1 and CDR2: MDHEN, SYDVKM. V was clipped by 2 bases and J by 5 bases; unmatched bases: 1. Enrollment of patients from Seattle took place during active infection, with longitudinal follow-up. Original processing methods: Amplification from reference gene primers served as the basis for estimated nucleated cell counts. The method was immunoSEQ multiplex PCR; TCRdb's version includes in-frame clones alone and lacks a portion of them. Clone size and the V and J calls come from that table; the DNA yielded D and trimming. The top ten hold about 2.2% of the sample, which has over 250,000 clones, 91% seen once.

This TCR derives from a woman in her thirties with COVID-19, enrolled during active disease. The sequenced material came from peripheral blood. The chain is built from TRBV28 and TRBJ2-2; 11 positions match TRBD1. For the CDR3, the DNA is TGTGCCAGCAGTTTAGGGACAGGGGGAACCGGGGAGCTGTTTTTT. Translated: CASSLGTGGTGELFF.